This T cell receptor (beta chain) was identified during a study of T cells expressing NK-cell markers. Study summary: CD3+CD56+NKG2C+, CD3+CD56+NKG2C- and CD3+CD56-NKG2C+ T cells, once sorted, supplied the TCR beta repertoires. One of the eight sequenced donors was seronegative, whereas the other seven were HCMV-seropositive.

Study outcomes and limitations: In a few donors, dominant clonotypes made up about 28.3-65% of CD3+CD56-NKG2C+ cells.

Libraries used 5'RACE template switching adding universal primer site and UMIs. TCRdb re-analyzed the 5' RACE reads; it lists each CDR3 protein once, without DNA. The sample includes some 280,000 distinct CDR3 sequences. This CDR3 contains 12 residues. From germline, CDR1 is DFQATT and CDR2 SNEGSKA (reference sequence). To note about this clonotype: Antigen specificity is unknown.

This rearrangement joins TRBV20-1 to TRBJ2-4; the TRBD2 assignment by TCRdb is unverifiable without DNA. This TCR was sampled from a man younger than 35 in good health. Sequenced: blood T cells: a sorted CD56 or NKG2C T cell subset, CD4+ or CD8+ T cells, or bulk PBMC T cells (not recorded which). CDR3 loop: CSARRSGGSEYF.